The 24 T cell receptor beta chains reported below all come from one sample, sequenced in a study of blood T cell repertoires in COVID-19. The method was immunoSEQ multiplex PCR; TCRdb's version includes in-frame clones alone and lacks a portion of them. The repertoire holds 70,000 to 100,000 clones, with 70% to 90% as singletons. The specimen sequenced was peripheral blood. The receptors were gathered from a woman aged 60-70 years with COVID-19, enrolled during active disease.

This clone was counted a few times. V and J are TRBV19 and TRBJ1-1; tentative D call: TRBD1 (5 bases). Germline V gene sequence: CDR1 LNHDA, CDR2 SQIVND (reference sequence). Trimming pared 6 bases from V and 0 bases from J, leaving 14 bases between. The CDR3 consists of 15 residues. Here the CDR3 reads CASRAIGALNTEAFF. The DNA for the CDR3 is TGTGCCAGTAGGGCCATAGGGGCACTGAACACTGAAGCTTTCTTT.

The chain employs TRBV25-1 and TRBJ1-2; 8 nucleotides match TRBD1. V lost 2 bases and J lost 6; bases outside the gene matches: 11. This CDR3 comprises 16 residues. Germline V lookup: CDR1 MGHDK, CDR2 SYGVNS. The CDR3, as DNA: TGTGCCAGCAGTGAAATGGCAGGGGGCGCTTATCATGGCTACACCTTC. Protein sequence: CASSEMAGGAYHGYTF.

The rearrangement uses TRBV7-2 and TRBJ1-2; 12 bases agree with TRBD1. With V trimmed by 3 bases and J by 8 bases, 7 bases remained unmatched. The CDR3 runs to 15 residues. CDR1 SGHTA and CDR2 FQGNSA come from the germline V gene. CDR3 nucleotide sequence: TGTGCCAGCAGCTTTACCGGGACAGGGGGCGTGGGCTACACCTTC. Protein sequence: CASSFTGTGGVGYTF.

This sequence joins TRBV4-3 and TRBJ1-5, with 7 bases matching TRBD1. Germline V CDR1 and CDR2: LGHNA, YSLEER. The ends lost 1 base at V and 7 bases at J; junction bases unmatched: 7. This CDR3 region has 15 residues. CDR3 region: CASSQVTGARQPQHF. Here the CDR3 DNA reads TGCGCCAGCAGCCAAGTAACAGGGGCTAGGCAGCCCCAGCATTTT.

V is TRBV29-1 and J is TRBJ2-2; 9 positions match TRBD2. The trim removed 6 bases at V and 2 bases at J, leaving 4 bases unmatched. The CDR3 totals 14 residues. CDR1 is SQVTM, CDR2 ANQGSEA, per germline. The DNA of the CDR3 is TGCAGCGTGAGAGGGACTAGCAACACCGGGGAGCTGTTTTTT. Its translation: CSVRGTSNTGELFF.

V gene TRBV2 combines with J gene TRBJ2-7; D perhaps matches TRBD2 (6 bases). CDR1 is SNHLY and CDR2 is FYNNEI in the germline V gene. The CDR3 totals 13 residues. Between the trimmed V and J ends, which lost 6 bases and 5 bases, there was a span of 14 bases. CDR3 sequence: CASRGGLPNEQYF. The CDR3 region has the DNA TGTGCCAGCAGGGGAGGACTCCCAAACGAGCAGTACTTC.

This clone was observed a single time. V is TRBV27 and J is TRBJ1-4, with 7 nucleotides matching TRBD1. V dropped 6 bases and J dropped 6; count of bases not matched to a gene: 10. From germline, CDR1 is MNHEY and CDR2 SMNVEV (reference sequence). CDR3 length: 15 residues. CDR3 in DNA: TGTGCCAGCAGACATTTCCGCACAGGGGATGAAAAACTGTTTTTT. It is translated as CASRHFRTGDEKLFF. Full variable domain (rest looked up from reference TRBV27 and TRBJ1-4): EAQVTQNPRYLITVTGKKLTVTCSQNMNHEYMSWYRQDPGLGLRQIYYSMNVEVTDKGDVPEGYKVSRKEKRNFPLILESPSPNQTSLYFCASRHFRTGDEKLFFGSGTQLSVL.

In this sample, this clone turned up once. This sequence joins TRBV18 and TRBJ2-7, with 9 bases that match TRBD2. Germline values: CDR1 KGHSH, CDR2 LQKENI. This CDR3 spans 16 amino acids. After removal of 3 bases from V and 0 bases from J, the junction contained 6 bases not matched to a gene. The CDR3 DNA follows: TGTGCCAGCTCACCCTCCGGGACTAGCAGCTCCTACGAGCAGTACTTC. Translation gives CASSPSGTSSSYEQYF.

This rearrangement joins TRBV19 to TRBJ2-7; the match to TRBD1 covers 7 bases. Losses at the gene ends were 4 bases for V and 2 bases for J; bases not matched to a gene: 8. CDR1 and CDR2 from the germline V gene are LNHDA and SQIVND (reference sequence). The CDR3 totals 15 residues. Written as DNA, the CDR3 is TGTGCCAGTAGTACTGGGACAGTGAACACCTACGAGCAGTACTTC. This codes for CASSTGTVNTYEQYF.

The chain joins TRBV28 to TRBJ1-6, with D maybe TRBD1 (5 bases). This CDR3 is built from 14 residues. The ends were cut back, 6 bases at V and 10 bases at J, with 16 bases in the middle. Germline-derived CDR1 and CDR2 are MDHEN and SYDVKM. CDR3 residues: CASSPGLARSPLHF. The CDR3 DNA sequence: TGTGCCAGCAGCCCGGGACTGGCGAGGTCACCCCTCCACTTT. The full variable domain, with the rest looked up from reference TRBV28 and TRBJ1-6, is DVKVTQSSRYLVKRTGEKVFLECVQDMDHENMFWYRQDPGLGLRLIYFSYDVKMKEKGDIPEGYSVSREKKERFSLILESASTNQTSMYLCASSPGLARSPLHFGNGTRLTVT.

The chain uses TRBV7-2 and TRBJ1-5; no clear D gene. V lost 2 bases to trimming and J lost 4 bases, with 12 bases between them. Germline V gene data show CDR1 as SGHTA and CDR2 as FQGNSA. The CDR3 is made up of 15 amino acids. CDR3 in amino acids: CASSLNYPGNQPQHF. The CDR3 bases are TGTGCCAGCAGCTTAAACTATCCGGGAAATCAGCCCCAGCATTTT.

The chain uses TRBV5-1 and TRBJ1-4, with D perhaps matching TRBD1 (6 bases). V was shortened by 4 bases and J by 4 bases, with 11 bases between the two germline ends. The CDR3 length is 14 residues. Germline CDR1 SGHRS, CDR2 YFSETQ. The CDR3 DNA follows: TGCGCCAGCAGCGTAGGGGGATTTAATGAAAAACTGTTTTTT. It translates to CASSVGGFNEKLFF.

The V call is TRBV6-5, the J call TRBJ2-5; TRBD2 is a possible D gene (6 bases). The germline CDR1 and CDR2 sequences are MNHEY and SVGAGI. The CDR3 is made up of 13 amino acids. The ends were cut back, 6 bases at V and 5 bases at J, with 13 bases in the middle. The CDR3 loop is CASRRTGRETQYF. The CDR3 DNA follows: TGTGCCAGCAGGCGGACGGGGAGGGAGACCCAGTACTTC.

This clone appeared once. This rearrangement joins TRBV2 to TRBJ2-3; 7 bases agree with TRBD2. V dropped 5 bases and J dropped 9; count of bases not matched to a gene: 14. Per the germline V gene, CDR1 is SNHLY and CDR2 is FYNNEI. This CDR3 contains 15 residues. CDR3 DNA sequence: TGTGCCAGCAGTTTACCGGGACTAAGGGTCGCGACGCAGTATTTT. Amino acid sequence: CASSLPGLRVATQYF.

This clone appeared a few times. The chain employs TRBV2 and TRBJ1-1, with a tentative D call TRBD1 (5 bases). This CDR3 has 15 residues. Per the germline V gene, CDR1 is SNHLY and CDR2 is FYNNEI. V shed 2 bases and J shed 1 base, with 11 bases lying between them. This chain's CDR3 is CASSELGRANTEAFF. CDR3 coding DNA: TGTGCCAGCAGTGAATTGGGCAGGGCGAACACTGAAGCTTTCTTT.

The gene calls are TRBV28 and TRBJ2-3; TRBD1 matches 9 bases. The trim removed 5 bases at V and 7 bases at J, leaving 10 bases unmatched. The length of the CDR3 is 15 residues. Germline-derived CDR1 and CDR2 are MDHEN and SYDVKM. The CDR3 loop is CASSPGTGSVNTQYF. The CDR3 DNA follows: TGTGCCAGCAGTCCCGGGACAGGGTCGGTAAATACGCAGTATTTT.

The V and J genes are TRBV6-5 and TRBJ2-5; TRBD2 matches 7 bases. CDR3 length: 15 amino acids. V gave up 10 bases and J gave up 7 bases; unmatched junction bases: 18. Germline values: CDR1 MNHEY, CDR2 SVGAGI. The CDR3 DNA sequence: TGTGCCACGAGCCGAGCGCGGGGGACGACGGGGACCCAGTACTTC. The encoded protein is CATSRARGTTGTQYF.

The rearrangement joins TRBV7-9 to TRBJ2-7; D may be TRBD1 (6 bases). V lost 5 bases, J lost 3 bases, and 14 bases lay in between. This CDR3 spans 14 amino acids. Per germline, CDR1 SEHNR and CDR2 FQNEAQ (reference sequence). The CDR3, as DNA: TGTGCCAGCAGCGTGGGGACATCGATCTACGAGCAGTACTTC. It specifies CASSVGTSIYEQYF.

The chain carries TRBV2 and TRBJ1-5; D is unclear. This CDR3 contains 15 residues. Per germline, CDR1 SNHLY and CDR2 FYNNEI. V dropped 5 bases and J dropped 2 bases, with 13 bases sitting between them. The CDR3 nucleotides are TGTGCCAGCAGTCAAGGACGGGGTGGCAATCAGCCCCAGCATTTT. It encodes CASSQGRGGNQPQHF.

This chain links TRBV7-2 with TRBJ1-6, with 8 bases lining up with TRBD1. The CDR3 length is 18 residues. Germline CDR1 and CDR2: SGHTA and FQGNSA. Trimming at V came to 6 bases and at J to 6 bases, leaving 16 bases not matched to a gene. CDR3 DNA: TGTGCCAGCAGAAACCTCAGGGGGCTCATATATGTTAATTCACCCCTCCACTTT. Translation: CASRNLRGLIYVNSPLHF.

The rearrangement uses TRBV19 and TRBJ2-2; maybe TRBD2 (7 bases). V lost 3 bases and J 4 bases, leaving 15 bases between the germline ends. This CDR3 comprises 16 residues. Germline CDR1 is LNHDA and CDR2 is SQIVND (reference sequence). The chain's CDR3 is CASSIGGGAGTGELFF. The DNA of the CDR3 is TGTGCCAGTAGTATTGGGGGGGGCGCGGGCACCGGGGAGCTGTTTTTT.

The chain joins TRBV29-1 to TRBJ2-6; TRBD2 agrees at 7 bases. With V trimmed by 3 bases and J by 2 bases, 4 bases remained unmatched. The germline V gene has CDR1 SQVTM and CDR2 ANQGSEA. CDR3 length: 15 amino acids. The CDR3 is CSVEGGKAGANVLTF. The CDR3 bases are TGCAGCGTTGAGGGAGGGAAGGCTGGGGCCAACGTCCTGACTTTC.

This clone was observed a single time. The chain joins TRBV29-1 to TRBJ1-2; 7 bases align to TRBD1. The CDR3 spans 12 residues. The ends lost 4 bases at V and 6 bases at J; junction bases unmatched: 5. The germline V gene has CDR1 SQVTM and CDR2 ANQGSEA. CDR3 DNA sequence: TGCAGCGTTGGGGGACAGAACGATGGCTACACCTTC. As protein: CSVGGQNDGYTF.

The chain recombines TRBV2 with TRBJ2-1; D may be TRBD2 (5 bases). CDR3 length equals 13 residues. Germline V gene lookup returns CDR1 SNHLY and CDR2 FYNNEI. Between the trimmed V and J ends, which lost 6 bases and 4 bases, there was a span of 10 bases. The CDR3 sequence: CASSPDYYNEQFF. As DNA, the CDR3 is TGTGCCAGCAGCCCCGACTATTACAATGAGCAGTTCTTC.